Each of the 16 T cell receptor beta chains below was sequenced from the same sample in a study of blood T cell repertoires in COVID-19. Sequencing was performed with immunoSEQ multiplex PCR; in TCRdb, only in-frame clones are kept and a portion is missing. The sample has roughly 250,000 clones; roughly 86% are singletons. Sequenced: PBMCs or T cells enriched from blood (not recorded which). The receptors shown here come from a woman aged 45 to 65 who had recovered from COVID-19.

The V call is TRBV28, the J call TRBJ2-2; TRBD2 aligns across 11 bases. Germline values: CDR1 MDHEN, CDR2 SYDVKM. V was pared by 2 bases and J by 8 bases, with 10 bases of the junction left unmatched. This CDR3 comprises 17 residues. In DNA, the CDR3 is TGTGCCAGCAGTTTAGGATTAGCGGGAGGGCCGATGGGGGAGCTGTTTTTT. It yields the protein CASSLGLAGGPMGELFF. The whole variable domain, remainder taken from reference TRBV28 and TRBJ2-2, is DVKVTQSSRYLVKRTGEKVFLECVQDMDHENMFWYRQDPGLGLRLIYFSYDVKMKEKGDIPEGYSVSREKKERFSLILESASTNQTSMYLCASSLGLAGGPMGELFFGEGSRLTVL.

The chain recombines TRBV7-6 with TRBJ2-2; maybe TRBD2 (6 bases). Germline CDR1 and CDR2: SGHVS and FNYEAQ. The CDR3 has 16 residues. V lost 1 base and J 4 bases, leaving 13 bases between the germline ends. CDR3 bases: TGTGCCAGCAGCTTAGAAGTGGGACTTTTCACCGGGGAGCTGTTTTTT. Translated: CASSLEVGLFTGELFF.

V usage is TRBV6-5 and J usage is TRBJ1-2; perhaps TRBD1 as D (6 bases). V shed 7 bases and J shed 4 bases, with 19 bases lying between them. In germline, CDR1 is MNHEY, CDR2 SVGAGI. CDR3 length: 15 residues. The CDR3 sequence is CASTINGGDTYGYTF. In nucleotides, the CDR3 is TGTGCCAGCACCATCAATGGGGGGGACACCTATGGCTACACCTTC.

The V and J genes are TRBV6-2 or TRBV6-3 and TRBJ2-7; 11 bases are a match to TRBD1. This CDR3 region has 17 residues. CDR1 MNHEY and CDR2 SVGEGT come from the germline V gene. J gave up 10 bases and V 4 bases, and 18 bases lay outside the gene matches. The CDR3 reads CASSSTTLDRGRKGQYF. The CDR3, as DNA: TGTGCCAGCAGTTCAACAACCCTGGACAGGGGGCGCAAGGGACAGTACTTC.

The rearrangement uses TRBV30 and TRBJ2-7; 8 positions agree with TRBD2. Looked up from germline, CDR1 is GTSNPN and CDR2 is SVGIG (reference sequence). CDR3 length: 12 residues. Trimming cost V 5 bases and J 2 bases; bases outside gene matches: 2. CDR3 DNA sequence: TGTGCCTGGGGGACTAGGGCCTACGAGCAGTACTTC. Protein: CAWGTRAYEQYF. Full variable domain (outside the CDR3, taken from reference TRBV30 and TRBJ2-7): SQTIHQWPATLVQPVGSPLSLECTVEGTSNPNLYWYRQAAGRGLQLLFYSVGIGQISSEVPQNLSASRPQDRQFILSSKKLLLSDSGFYLCAWGTRAYEQYFGPGTRLTVT.

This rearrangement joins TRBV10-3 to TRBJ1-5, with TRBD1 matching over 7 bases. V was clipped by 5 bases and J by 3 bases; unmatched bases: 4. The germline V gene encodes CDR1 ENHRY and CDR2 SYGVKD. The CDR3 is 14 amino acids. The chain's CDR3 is CAISTGTDNQPQHF. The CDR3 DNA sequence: TGTGCCATCAGTACCGGGACAGACAATCAGCCCCAGCATTTT.

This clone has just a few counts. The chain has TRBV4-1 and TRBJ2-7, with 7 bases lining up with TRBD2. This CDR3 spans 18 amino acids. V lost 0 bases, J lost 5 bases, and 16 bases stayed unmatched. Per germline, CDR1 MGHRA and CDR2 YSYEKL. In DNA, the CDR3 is TGCGCCAGCAGCCAAGATTTCTGGGAGCGGGGCTCCGTCGACGAGCAGTACTTC. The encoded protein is CASSQDFWERGSVDEQYF.

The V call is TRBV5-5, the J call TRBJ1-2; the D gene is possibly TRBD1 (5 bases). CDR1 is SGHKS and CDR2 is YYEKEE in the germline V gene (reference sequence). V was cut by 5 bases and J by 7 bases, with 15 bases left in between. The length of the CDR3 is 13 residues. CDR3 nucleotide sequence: TGTGCCAGCAGTAGCTCGCCCGGGGGTGGCTACACCTTC. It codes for CASSSSPGGGYTF.

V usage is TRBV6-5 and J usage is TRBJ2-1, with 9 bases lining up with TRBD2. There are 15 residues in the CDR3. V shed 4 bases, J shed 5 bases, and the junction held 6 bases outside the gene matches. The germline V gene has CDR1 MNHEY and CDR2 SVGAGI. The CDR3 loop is CASSSSGARHNEQFF. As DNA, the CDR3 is TGTGCCAGCAGTTCTAGCGGGGCCCGACACAATGAGCAGTTCTTC.

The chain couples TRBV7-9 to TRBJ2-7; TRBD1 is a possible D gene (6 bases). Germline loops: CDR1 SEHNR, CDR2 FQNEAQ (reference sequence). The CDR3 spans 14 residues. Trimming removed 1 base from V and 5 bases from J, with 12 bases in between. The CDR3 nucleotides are TGTGCCAGCAGCTTAGGAGGCAGGGGAAACGAGCAGTACTTC. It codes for CASSLGGRGNEQYF. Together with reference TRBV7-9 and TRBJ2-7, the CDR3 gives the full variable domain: DTGVSQNPRHKITKRGQNVTFRCDPISEHNRLYWYRQTLGQGPEFLTYFQNEAQLEKSRLLSDRFSAERPKGSFSTLEIQRTEQGDSAMYLCASSLGGRGNEQYFGPGTRLTVT.

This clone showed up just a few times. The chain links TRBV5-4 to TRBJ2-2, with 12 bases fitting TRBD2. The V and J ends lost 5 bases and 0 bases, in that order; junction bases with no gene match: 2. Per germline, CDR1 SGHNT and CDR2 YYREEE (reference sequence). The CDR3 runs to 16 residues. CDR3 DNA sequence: TGTGCCAGCAGTTGGACTAGCGGGACGAACACCGGGGAGCTGTTTTTT. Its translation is CASSWTSGTNTGELFF.

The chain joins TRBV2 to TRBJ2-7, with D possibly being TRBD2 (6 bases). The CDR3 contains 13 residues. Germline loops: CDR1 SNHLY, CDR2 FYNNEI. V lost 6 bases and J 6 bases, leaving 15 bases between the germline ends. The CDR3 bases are TGTGCCAGCAGAGGGGACTCCCCCGGCGAGCAGTACTTC. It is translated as CASRGDSPGEQYF.

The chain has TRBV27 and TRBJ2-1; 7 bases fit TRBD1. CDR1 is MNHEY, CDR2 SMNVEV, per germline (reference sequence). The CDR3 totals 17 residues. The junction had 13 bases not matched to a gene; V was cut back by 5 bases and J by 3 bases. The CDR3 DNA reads TGTGCCAGCAGTCAACGTGCGACAGGGTCTCTCTACAATGAGCAGTTCTTC. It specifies CASSQRATGSLYNEQFF.

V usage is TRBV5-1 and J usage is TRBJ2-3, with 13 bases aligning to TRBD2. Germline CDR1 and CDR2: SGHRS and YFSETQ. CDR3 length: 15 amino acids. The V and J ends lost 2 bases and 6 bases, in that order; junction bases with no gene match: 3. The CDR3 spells CASSLLAGGPDTQYF. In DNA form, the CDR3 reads TGCGCCAGCAGCTTACTAGCGGGAGGGCCGGATACGCAGTATTTT.

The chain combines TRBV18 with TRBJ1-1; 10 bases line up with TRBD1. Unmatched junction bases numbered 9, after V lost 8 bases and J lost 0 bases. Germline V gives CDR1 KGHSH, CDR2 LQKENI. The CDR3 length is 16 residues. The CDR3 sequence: CASRPGTGAMNTEAFF. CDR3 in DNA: TGTGCCAGCCGACCCGGGACAGGGGCGATGAACACTGAAGCTTTCTTT.

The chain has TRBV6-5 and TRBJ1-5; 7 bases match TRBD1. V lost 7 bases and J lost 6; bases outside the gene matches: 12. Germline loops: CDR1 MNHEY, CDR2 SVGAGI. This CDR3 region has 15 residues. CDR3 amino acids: CASTLGQLGGQPQHF. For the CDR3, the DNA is TGTGCCAGCACCTTGGGACAGCTCGGCGGTCAGCCCCAGCATTTT.